The 21 T cell receptor beta chains below all came from one sample that was sequenced in a study of OX40 agonist ivuxolimab in advanced cancers. The data were produced by immunoSEQ multiplex PCR, yet TCRdb's version contains in-frame clones alone and is incomplete. The repertoire holds about 70,000 clones, with roughly 85% as singletons. Sequenced here: CD4+ or CD8+ T cells sorted from blood, sampled in a trial of the OX40 agonist ivuxolimab. These receptors came from an adult with an advanced solid tumor such as melanoma, head and neck, liver or kidney cancer.

V usage is TRBV7-9 and J usage is TRBJ2-4; maybe TRBD2 (7 bases). There are 18 residues in the CDR3. V was clipped by 5 bases and J by 0 bases, with 20 bases between them. In germline, CDR1 is SEHNR, CDR2 FQNEAQ (reference sequence). The CDR3 DNA is TGTGCCAGCAGCACGGGGGGCCGGGGGATTCTAGCCAAAAACATTCAGTACTTC. Protein sequence: CASSTGGRGILAKNIQYF. Combining the CDR3 with reference TRBV7-9 and TRBJ2-4 gives the whole variable domain DTGVSQNPRHKITKRGQNVTFRCDPISEHNRLYWYRQTLGQGPEFLTYFQNEAQLEKSRLLSDRFSAERPKGSFSTLEIQRTEQGDSAMYLCASSTGGRGILAKNIQYFGAGTRLSVL.

The chain recombines TRBV10-3 with TRBJ1-2, with D perhaps TRBD1 (6 bases). Germline CDR1 ENHRY, CDR2 SYGVKD. The germline V and J ends were trimmed by 3 bases and 3 bases, with 17 bases remaining between them. The CDR3 totals 16 residues. The CDR3 DNA sequence: TGTGCCATCAGTGAACCACAGACAGGCGACTACTATGGCTACACCTTC. It translates to CAISEPQTGDYYGYTF.

The chain is built from TRBV29-1 and TRBJ2-7; no clear D. The CDR3 loop spans 11 amino acids. The germline gives CDR1 SQVTM, CDR2 ANQGSEA. V shed 5 bases and J shed 1 base, with 6 bases lying between them. The CDR3 DNA sequence: TGCAGCGTTTCTGGATCCTACGAGCAGTACTTC. Translation gives CSVSGSYEQYF.

This chain joins TRBV2 and TRBJ2-2; 11 bases align to TRBD2. The CDR3 runs to 14 residues. Germline V gene sequence: CDR1 SNHLY, CDR2 FYNNEI. V trimming: 8 bases; J trimming: 5 bases; junction bases outside the gene matches: 4. Here the CDR3 DNA reads TGTGCCAGCGAAAGACTAGCGGGAACCGGGGAGCTGTTTTTT. This encodes CASERLAGTGELFF.

The V call is TRBV19, the J call TRBJ2-7; 8 bases map to TRBD2. V gave up 5 bases and J gave up 2 bases; unmatched junction bases: 8. This CDR3 has 15 amino acids. Germline CDR1 reads LNHDA; CDR2 reads SQIVND (reference sequence). CDR3: CASSLSGTRTYEQYF. The CDR3 DNA follows: TGTGCCAGTAGTCTCTCCGGGACTAGAACCTACGAGCAGTACTTC.

The chain links TRBV10-3 to TRBJ2-2, with 8 bases that match TRBD1. After removal of 3 bases from V and 7 bases from J, the junction contained 10 bases not matched to a gene. The CDR3 is 16 amino acids. Per the germline V gene, CDR1 is ENHRY and CDR2 is SYGVKD. This chain's CDR3 is CAISDRQGAGGGELFF. CDR3 coding DNA: TGTGCCATCAGTGATCGGCAGGGGGCTGGGGGCGGGGAGCTGTTTTTT.

This chain uses TRBV9 with TRBJ2-3; 9 bases match TRBD1. CDR1 SGDLS and CDR2 YYNGEE come from the germline V gene. CDR3 length equals 16 residues. V shed 4 bases and J 2 bases; nucleotides not matched to a gene: 8. The CDR3 DNA reads as TGTGCCAGCAGCCGCCGGGACAGGGAATACACAGATACGCAGTATTTT. Translation: CASSRRDREYTDTQYF.

This clone was picked up a small number of times. This sequence joins TRBV7-2 and TRBJ2-4, with 7 nucleotides matching TRBD1. Germline V CDR1 and CDR2: SGHTA, FQGNSA. The CDR3 loop spans 15 amino acids. V was clipped by 3 bases and J by 4 bases; unmatched bases: 6. The DNA for the CDR3 is TGTGCCAGCAGCTTCCCACAGGGGACAAAAAACATTCAGTACTTC. Translated: CASSFPQGTKNIQYF.

To note about this clone: This sample also contains other DNA sequences that code for the same CDR3. The V call is TRBV7-9, the J call TRBJ2-7; no reliable D call. The CDR3 runs to 13 residues. Germline assignment: CDR1 SEHNR and CDR2 FQNEAQ (reference sequence). V was pared by 3 bases and J by 3 bases, with 9 bases between. In nucleotides, the CDR3 is TGTGCCAGCAGCTTCGGCCAGAACTACGAGCAGTACTTC. Translation: CASSFGQNYEQYF.

The J gene is TRBJ2-2, the V gene TRBV9; 11 bases map to TRBD2. CDR1 and CDR2 (germline): SGDLS, YYNGEE. After removal of 0 bases from V and 3 bases from J, the junction contained 7 bases not matched to a gene. The CDR3 length is 18 residues. The CDR3 protein is CASSVGLAGGPDTGELFF. Written as DNA, the CDR3 is TGTGCCAGCAGCGTAGGGTTAGCGGGGGGGCCGGACACCGGGGAGCTGTTTTTT.

The chain recombines TRBV7-8 with TRBJ2-3, with D unclear. The V gene lost 4 bases and the J gene lost 5 bases, with 19 bases spanning the gap. This CDR3 spans 16 amino acids. Germline V gives CDR1 SGHVS, CDR2 FQNEAQ. The CDR3 sequence: CASSSLSGPFLDTQYF. CDR3 DNA: TGTGCCAGCAGCTCCTTGTCTGGGCCTTTCTTAGATACGCAGTATTTT.

The chain couples TRBV4-3 to TRBJ1-1, with 7 positions matching TRBD1. This CDR3 comprises 16 residues. The germline CDR1 and CDR2 sequences are LGHNA and YSLEER. The V segment lost 0 bases and the J segment 1 base; nucleotides outside the gene matches: 5. CDR3 sequence (DNA): TGCGCCAGCAGCCAAGATAAGGACAGGCGGAACACTGAAGCTTTCTTT. Encoded protein: CASSQDKDRRNTEAFF.

The chain combines TRBV4-1 with TRBJ2-3; TRBD2 matches 7 bases. V gave up 0 bases and J gave up 0 bases; unmatched junction bases: 15. Germline V lookup: CDR1 MGHRA, CDR2 YSYEKL. This CDR3 contains 20 residues. The CDR3 DNA follows: TGCGCCAGCAGCCAAGACGCACTGGGGGGGGATTCAGCTAGCACAGATACGCAGTATTTT. Its translation: CASSQDALGGDSASTDTQYF.

The chain combines TRBV30 with TRBJ2-1, with no clear D. Per germline, CDR1 GTSNPN and CDR2 SVGIG (reference sequence). Trimming left V 0 bases short and J 8 bases short, with 5 bases between. The CDR3 extends over 11 amino acids. This chain's CDR3 is CAWSVGYEQFF. The CDR3 region has the DNA TGTGCCTGGAGTGTGGGGTATGAGCAGTTCTTC.

This clone was seen more than once but under ten times. The V call is TRBV30, the J call TRBJ1-3, with D maybe TRBD1 (6 bases). Trimming pared 7 bases from V and 4 bases from J, leaving 11 bases between. This CDR3 comprises 12 residues. Germline assignment: CDR1 GTSNPN and CDR2 SVGIG (reference sequence). In DNA, the CDR3 is TGTGCCTTCGGACAGAGCGGAAACACCATATATTTT. Translation gives CAFGQSGNTIYF.

This rearrangement joins TRBV5-4 to TRBJ2-5; the D is unclear. The closer fit of TRBJ2-7 to the DNA end suggests the J call may be wrong. CDR1 is SGHNT, CDR2 YYREEE, per germline (reference sequence). This CDR3 is built from 12 residues. In DNA, the CDR3 is TGTGCCAGCAGCTTGGACGGCAACGAGCAGTACTTC. This sequence encodes CASSLDGNEQYF.

The chain has TRBV6-4 and TRBJ2-2; 9 bases fit TRBD1. Germline CDR1 is MRHNA and CDR2 is SNTAGT. V trimming: 6 bases; J trimming: 4 bases; junction bases outside the gene matches: 15. The CDR3 is 18 amino acids. CDR3 DNA sequence: TGTGCCAGCAGCCAGGGACAGGGTGGGTTCCTTGTCACCGGGGAGCTGTTTTTT. Translation: CASSQGQGGFLVTGELFF.

This chain joins TRBV5-4 and TRBJ2-3, with 7 bases identical to TRBD1. The CDR3 consists of 14 residues. Germline values: CDR1 SGHNT, CDR2 YYREEE (reference sequence). V dropped 4 bases and J dropped 7; count of bases not matched to a gene: 9. The CDR3 DNA reads as TGTGCCAGCAGCCCCGGGGACAGACTCCATACGCAGTATTTT. Residues: CASSPGDRLHTQYF.

The rearrangement uses TRBV27 and TRBJ2-2, with D possibly TRBD1 on 5 matching bases. The germline V and J ends were trimmed by 3 bases and 6 bases, with 14 bases remaining between them. The CDR3 runs 15 residues. In germline, CDR1 is MNHEY, CDR2 SMNVEV (reference sequence). CDR3 residues: CASSLWGASAGELFF. CDR3 nucleotides: TGTGCCAGCAGTTTGTGGGGCGCTTCTGCCGGGGAGCTGTTTTTT.

This clone was counted a few times. The chain links TRBV7-8 to TRBJ2-1; no clear D. Germline V gene sequence: CDR1 SGHVS, CDR2 FQNEAQ. This CDR3 has 14 amino acids. Trimming stripped 0 bases from V and 6 bases from J, with 9 bases between. CDR3 protein: CASSLAQAVNEQFF. Here the CDR3 DNA reads TGTGCCAGCAGCTTAGCGCAGGCAGTCAATGAGCAGTTCTTC.

This rearrangement joins TRBV27 to TRBJ2-1; 13 bases map to TRBD2. The CDR3 loop spans 17 amino acids. Per germline, CDR1 MNHEY and CDR2 SMNVEV (reference sequence). J gave up 0 bases and V 5 bases, and 4 bases lay outside the gene matches. For the CDR3, the DNA is TGTGCCAGCAGTACTCGACTAGCGGGAGGCTCCTACAATGAGCAGTTCTTC. This codes for CASSTRLAGGSYNEQFF.